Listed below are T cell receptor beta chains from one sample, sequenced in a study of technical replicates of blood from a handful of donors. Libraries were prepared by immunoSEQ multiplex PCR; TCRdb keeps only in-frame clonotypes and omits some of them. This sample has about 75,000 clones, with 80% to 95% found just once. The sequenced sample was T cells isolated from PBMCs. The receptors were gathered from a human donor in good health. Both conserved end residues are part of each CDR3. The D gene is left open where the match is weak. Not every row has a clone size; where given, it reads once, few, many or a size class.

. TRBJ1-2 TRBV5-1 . CASRGAHYGYTF TGCGCCAGCAGAGGGGCACACTATGGCTACACCTTC
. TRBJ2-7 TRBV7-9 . CASSRGFYEQYF TGTGCCAGCAGTCGGGGATTCTACGAGCAGTACTTC
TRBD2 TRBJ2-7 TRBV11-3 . CASSLIGLAGGTYEQYF TGTGCCAGCAGCTTGATAGGACTAGCGGGAGGGACCTACGAGCAGTACTTC
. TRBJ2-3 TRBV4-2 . CASSQARDSTDTQYF TGTGCCAGCAGCCAGGCCCGGGATTCTACAGATACGCAGTATTTT
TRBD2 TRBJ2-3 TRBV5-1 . CASSPIYSGSYTDTQYF TGCGCCAGCAGCCCCATATATAGCGGGAGTTACACAGATACGCAGTATTTT
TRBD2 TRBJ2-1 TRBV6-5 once CASWAGVGNEQFF TGTGCCAGCTGGGCGGGAGTCGGGAATGAGCAGTTCTTC
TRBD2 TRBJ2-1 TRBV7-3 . CASSRPGTSNNNEQFF TGTGCCAGCAGCCGACCCGGGACTAGCAACAACAATGAGCAGTTCTTC
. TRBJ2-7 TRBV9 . CASSVGQAHSYEQYF TGTGCCAGCAGCGTAGGACAGGCCCACTCCTACGAGCAGTACTTC
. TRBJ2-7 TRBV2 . CASSALRPEQYF TGTGCCAGCAGTGCCCTCAGGCCCGAGCAGTACTTC
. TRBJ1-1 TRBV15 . CATSVSYQGTEAFF TGTGCCACCAGCGTATCCTATCAGGGAACTGAAGCTTTCTTT
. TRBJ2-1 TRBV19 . CASSPRTLNNEQFF TGTGCCAGTAGTCCCAGGACTCTTAACAATGAGCAGTTCTTC
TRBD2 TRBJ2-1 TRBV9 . CASSDGLAYNEQFF TGTGCCAGCAGCGACGGACTAGCGTACAATGAGCAGTTCTTC
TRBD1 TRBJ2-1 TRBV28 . CASSFRTGVRNEQFF TGTGCCAGCAGCTTCCGGACAGGGGTCCGCAATGAGCAGTTCTTC
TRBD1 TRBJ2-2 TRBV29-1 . CSVSRQGAGELFF TGCAGCGTTAGTAGACAGGGTGCCGGGGAGCTGTTTTTT
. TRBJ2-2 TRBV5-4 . CASSLGTVGSTGELFF TGTGCCAGCAGCTTGGGGACAGTCGGAAGCACCGGGGAGCTGTTTTTT
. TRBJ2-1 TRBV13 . CASSLGLADEQFF TGTGCCAGCAGCTTAGGCCTAGCTGATGAGCAGTTCTTC
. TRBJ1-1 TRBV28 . CASSFTSEAFF TGTGCCAGCAGTTTCACATCTGAAGCTTTCTTT
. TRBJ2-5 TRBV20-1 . CSAPSQETQYF TGCAGTGCCCCTAGCCAAGAGACCCAGTACTTC
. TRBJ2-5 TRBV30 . CAWSVWGGETQYF TGTGCCTGGAGTGTGTGGGGAGGAGAGACCCAGTACTTC
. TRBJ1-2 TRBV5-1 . CASSLPGDGYTF TGCGCCAGCAGCTTGCCCGGGGATGGCTACACCTTC
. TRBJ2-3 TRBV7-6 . CASSPRPGAGDTQYF TGTGCCAGCAGCCCCCGTCCTGGGGCCGGAGATACGCAGTATTTT
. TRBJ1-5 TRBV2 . CAIRDRSHQPQHF TGTGCCATCCGCGACAGGAGTCACCAGCCCCAGCATTTT
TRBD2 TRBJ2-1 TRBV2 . CASSRAGEQFF TGTGCCAGCAGCCGAGCGGGGGAGCAGTTCTTC
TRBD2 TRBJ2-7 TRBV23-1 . CASSQPQLAGVSYEQYF TGCGCCAGCAGTCAACCGCAACTAGCGGGAGTAAGCTACGAGCAGTACTTC
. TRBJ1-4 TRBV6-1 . CASSEIASAEKLFF TGTGCCAGCAGTGAAATAGCGAGTGCTGAAAAACTGTTTTTT
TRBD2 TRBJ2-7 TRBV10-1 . CASSEMVLGLAGNRSSYEQYF TGCGCCAGCAGTGAGATGGTCTTAGGACTAGCGGGTAACCGTAGCTCCTACGAGCAGTACTTC
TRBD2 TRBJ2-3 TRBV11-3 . CASSLGLGLAGGPSTDTQYF TGTGCCAGCAGCTTAGGACTGGGACTAGCGGGAGGGCCAAGCACAGATACGCAGTATTTT
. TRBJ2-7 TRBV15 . CATSRVSRLAGQLREQYF TGTGCCACCAGCAGAGTTTCCCGGCTCGCGGGGCAACTACGCGAGCAGTACTTC
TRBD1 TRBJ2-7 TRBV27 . CASSFGTGKGPYEQYF TGTGCCAGCAGTTTCGGGACAGGGAAAGGGCCCTACGAGCAGTACTTC
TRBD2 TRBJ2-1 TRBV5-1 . CASSTGLAGEWNEQFF TGCGCCAGCAGCACGGGACTAGCGGGAGAATGGAATGAGCAGTTCTTC
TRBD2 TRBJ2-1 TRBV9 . CASSVTSGGSYNEQFF TGTGCCAGCAGCGTCACTAGCGGGGGGTCCTACAATGAGCAGTTCTTC
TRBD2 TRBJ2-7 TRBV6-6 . CASTGGSSYEQYF TGTGCCAGCACAGGCGGGAGCTCCTACGAGCAGTACTTC
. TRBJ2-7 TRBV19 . CASSDGPGEQYF TGTGCCAGTAGCGACGGACCGGGGGAGCAGTACTTC
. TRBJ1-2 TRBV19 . CASTGESYGYTF TGTGCCAGTACAGGGGAAAGCTATGGCTACACCTTC
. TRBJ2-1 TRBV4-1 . CASSQDLGRSNEQFF TGCGCCAGCAGCCAAGATCTTGGGCGTAGCAATGAGCAGTTCTTC
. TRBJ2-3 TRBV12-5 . CASGPPRVTDTQYF TGTGCTAGTGGTCCCCCTCGAGTGACAGATACGCAGTATTTT
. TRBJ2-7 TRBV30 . CAWTTTRPSYEQYF TGTGCCTGGACTACGACTCGTCCCTCCTACGAGCAGTACTTC
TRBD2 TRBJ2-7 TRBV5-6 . CASTLREDEQYF TGTGCCAGCACCCTACGGGAGGACGAGCAGTACTTC
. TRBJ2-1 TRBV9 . CASNEAGLNEQFF TGTGCCAGCAATGAGGCGGGGCTCAATGAGCAGTTCTTC
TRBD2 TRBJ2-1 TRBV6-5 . CASSFLGTSNNEQFF TGTGCCAGCAGTTTTCTCGGGACTAGCAACAATGAGCAGTTCTTC
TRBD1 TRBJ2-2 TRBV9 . CASSGSGTGEAGELFF TGTGCCAGCAGCGGATCCGGGACAGGGGAGGCCGGGGAGCTGTTTTTT
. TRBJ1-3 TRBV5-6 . CASSRQSFSGNTIYF TGTGCCAGCAGCAGACAGAGCTTCTCTGGAAACACCATATATTTT
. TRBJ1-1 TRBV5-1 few CASSRTDLNTEAFF TGCGCCAGCAGTCGGACAGACTTGAACACTGAAGCTTTCTTT
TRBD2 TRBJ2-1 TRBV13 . CASQPTRVGGPLEQFF TGTGCCAGCCAACCCACGCGGGTGGGAGGGCCTCTTGAGCAGTTCTTC
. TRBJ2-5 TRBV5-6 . CASMRAWYQETQYF TGTGCCAGCATGAGGGCCTGGTACCAAGAGACCCAGTACTTC
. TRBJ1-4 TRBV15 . CATSRGQGYEKLFF TGTGCCACCAGCAGGGGGCAGGGCTATGAAAAACTGTTTTTT
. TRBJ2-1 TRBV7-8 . CASSLVLVASGDHNEQFF TGTGCCAGCAGCTTAGTACTTGTGGCTTCGGGAGACCACAATGAGCAGTTCTTC
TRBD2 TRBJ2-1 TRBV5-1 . CASSPGLASNEQFF TGCGCCAGCAGCCCCGGACTAGCGAGCAATGAGCAGTTCTTC
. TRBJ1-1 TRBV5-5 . CASSGQHTEAFF TGTGCCAGCAGCGGACAGCACACTGAAGCTTTCTTT
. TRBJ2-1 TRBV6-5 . CASSYTVQGGYNEQFF TGTGCCAGCAGTTACACCGTGCAGGGGGGCTACAATGAGCAGTTCTTC
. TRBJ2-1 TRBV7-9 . CASLSGRSRSSYNEQFF TGTGCCAGCCTTAGCGGCCGATCGAGGAGCTCCTACAATGAGCAGTTCTTC
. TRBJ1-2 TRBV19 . CAINSPWAYGYTF TGTGCCATCAACTCGCCGTGGGCCTATGGCTACACCTTC
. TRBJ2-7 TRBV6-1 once CASSTYYRESYEQYF TGTGCCAGCAGTACCTACTACAGGGAATCCTACGAGCAGTACTTC
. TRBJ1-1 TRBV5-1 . CASSLGGGGIEAFF TGCGCCAGCAGCTTGGGAGGGGGGGGTATTGAAGCTTTCTTT
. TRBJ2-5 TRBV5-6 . CASSHEPGIPRETQYF TGTGCCAGCAGCCACGAGCCAGGGATCCCGAGAGAGACCCAGTACTTC
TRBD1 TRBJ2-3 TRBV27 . CASRGQGVDTQYF TGTGCCAGCAGAGGACAGGGAGTAGATACGCAGTATTTT
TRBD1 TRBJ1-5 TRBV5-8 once CASSFPRGRQPQHF TGTGCCAGCAGCTTCCCTAGGGGGCGGCAGCCCCAGCATTTT
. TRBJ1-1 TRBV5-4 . CASSFPGDTEAFF TGTGCCAGCAGCTTTCCGGGGGACACTGAAGCTTTCTTT
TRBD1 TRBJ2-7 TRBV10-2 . CAAWDSYTYEQYF TGCGCGGCGTGGGACAGTTACACCTACGAGCAGTACTTC